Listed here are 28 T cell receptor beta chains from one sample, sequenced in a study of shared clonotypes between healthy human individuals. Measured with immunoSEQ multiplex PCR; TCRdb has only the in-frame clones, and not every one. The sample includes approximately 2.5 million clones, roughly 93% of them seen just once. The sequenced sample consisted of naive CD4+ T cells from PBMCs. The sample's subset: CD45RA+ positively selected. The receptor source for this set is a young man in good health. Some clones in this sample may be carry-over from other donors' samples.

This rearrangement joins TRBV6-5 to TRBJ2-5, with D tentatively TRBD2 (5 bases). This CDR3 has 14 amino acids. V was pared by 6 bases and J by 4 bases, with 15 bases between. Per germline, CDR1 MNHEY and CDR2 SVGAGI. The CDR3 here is CASSPRGRGETQYF. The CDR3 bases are TGTGCCAGCAGCCCCAGAGGTCGGGGAGAGACCCAGTACTTC.

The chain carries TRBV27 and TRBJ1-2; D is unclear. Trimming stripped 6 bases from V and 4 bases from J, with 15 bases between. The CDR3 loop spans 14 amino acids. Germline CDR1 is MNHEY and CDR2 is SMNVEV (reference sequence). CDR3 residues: CASSLGGYPYGYTF. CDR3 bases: TGTGCCAGCAGCCTCGGAGGGTATCCCTATGGCTACACCTTC.

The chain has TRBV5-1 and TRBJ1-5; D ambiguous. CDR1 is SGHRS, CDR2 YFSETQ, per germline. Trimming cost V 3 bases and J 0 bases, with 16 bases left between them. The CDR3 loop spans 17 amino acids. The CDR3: CASSSPRRTDSNQPQHF. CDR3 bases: TGCGCCAGCAGCTCGCCCAGGCGTACAGATAGCAATCAGCCCCAGCATTTT.

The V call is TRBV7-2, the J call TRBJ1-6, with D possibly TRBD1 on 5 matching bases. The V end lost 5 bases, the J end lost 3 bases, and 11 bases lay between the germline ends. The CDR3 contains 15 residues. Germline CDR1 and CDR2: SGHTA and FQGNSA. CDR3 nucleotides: TGTGCCAGCAGCCTGGGGGGTGGCTATAATTCACCCCTCCACTTT. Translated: CASSLGGGYNSPLHF. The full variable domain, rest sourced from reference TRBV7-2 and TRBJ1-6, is GAGVSQSPSNKVTEKGKDVELRCDPISGHTALYWYRQSLGQGLEFLIYFQGNSAPDKSGLPSDRFSAERTGGSVSTLTIQRTQQEDSAVYLCASSLGGGYNSPLHFGNGTRLTVT.

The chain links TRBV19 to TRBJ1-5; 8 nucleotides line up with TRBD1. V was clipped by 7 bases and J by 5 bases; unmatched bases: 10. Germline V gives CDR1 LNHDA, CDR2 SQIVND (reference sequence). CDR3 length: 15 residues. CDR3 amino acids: CASNPQGQGHQPQHF. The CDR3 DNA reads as TGTGCCAGTAACCCGCAAGGACAGGGACATCAGCCCCAGCATTTT.

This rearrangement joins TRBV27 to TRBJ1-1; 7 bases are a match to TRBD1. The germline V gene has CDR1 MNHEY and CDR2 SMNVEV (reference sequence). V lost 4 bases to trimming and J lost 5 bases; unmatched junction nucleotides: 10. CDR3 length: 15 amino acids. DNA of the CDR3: TGTGCCAGCAGTTCCCCCGGAGCAGGGGGAACTGAAGCTTTCTTT. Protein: CASSSPGAGGTEAFF.

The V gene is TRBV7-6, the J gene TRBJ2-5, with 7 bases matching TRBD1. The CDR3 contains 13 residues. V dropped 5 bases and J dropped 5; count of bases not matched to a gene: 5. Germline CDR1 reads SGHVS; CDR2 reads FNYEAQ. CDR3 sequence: CASSVTGSETQYF. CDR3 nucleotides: TGTGCCAGCAGCGTGACAGGGTCGGAGACCCAGTACTTC.

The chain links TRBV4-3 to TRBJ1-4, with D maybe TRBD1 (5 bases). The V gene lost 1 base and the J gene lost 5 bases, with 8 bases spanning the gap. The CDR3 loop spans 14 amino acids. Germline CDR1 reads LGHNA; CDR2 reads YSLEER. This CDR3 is CASSQGQINEKLFF. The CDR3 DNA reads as TGCGCCAGCAGCCAAGGACAGATAAATGAAAAACTGTTTTTT.

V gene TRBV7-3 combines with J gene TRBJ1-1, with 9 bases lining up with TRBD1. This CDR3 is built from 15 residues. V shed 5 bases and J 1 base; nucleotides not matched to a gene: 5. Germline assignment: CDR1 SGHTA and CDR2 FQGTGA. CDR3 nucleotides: TGTGCCAGCAGCCCAGGGGACAGGGCGAACACTGAAGCTTTCTTT. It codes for CASSPGDRANTEAFF. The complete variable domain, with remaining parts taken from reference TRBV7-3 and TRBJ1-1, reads GAGVSQTPSNKVTEKGKYVELRCDPISGHTALYWYRQSLGQGPEFLIYFQGTGAADDSGLPNDRFFAVRPEGSVSTLKIQRTERGDSAVYLCASSPGDRANTEAFFGQGTRLTVV.

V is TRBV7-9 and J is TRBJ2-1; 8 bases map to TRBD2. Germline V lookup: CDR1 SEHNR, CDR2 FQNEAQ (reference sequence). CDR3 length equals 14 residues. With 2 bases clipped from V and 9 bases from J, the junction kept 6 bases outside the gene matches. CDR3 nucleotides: TGTGCCAGCAGCTTACGATCGGCGGGGGGTGAGCAGTTCTTC. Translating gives CASSLRSAGGEQFF. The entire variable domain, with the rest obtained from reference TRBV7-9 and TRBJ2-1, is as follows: DTGVSQNPRHKITKRGQNVTFRCDPISEHNRLYWYRQTLGQGPEFLTYFQNEAQLEKSRLLSDRFSAERPKGSFSTLEIQRTEQGDSAMYLCASSLRSAGGEQFFGPGTRLTVL.

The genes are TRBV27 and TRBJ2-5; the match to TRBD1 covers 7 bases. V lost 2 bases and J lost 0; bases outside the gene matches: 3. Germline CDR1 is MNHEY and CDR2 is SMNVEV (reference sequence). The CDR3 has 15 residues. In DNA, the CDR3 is TGTGCCAGCAGTTTACAGGGGGTAGACCAAGAGACCCAGTACTTC. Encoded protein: CASSLQGVDQETQYF.

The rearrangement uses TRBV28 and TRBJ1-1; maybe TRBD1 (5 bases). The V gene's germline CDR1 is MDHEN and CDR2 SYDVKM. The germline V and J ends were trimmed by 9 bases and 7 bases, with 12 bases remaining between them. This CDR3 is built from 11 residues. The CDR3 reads CASRGGLEAFF. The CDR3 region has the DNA TGTGCCAGTAGGGGAGGACTTGAAGCTTTCTTT.

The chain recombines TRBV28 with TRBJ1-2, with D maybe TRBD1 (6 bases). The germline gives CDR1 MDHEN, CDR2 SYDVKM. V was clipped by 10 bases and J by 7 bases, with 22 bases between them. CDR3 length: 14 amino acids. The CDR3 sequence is CATVVLGGASGYTF. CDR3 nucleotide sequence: TGTGCCACCGTAGTTCTGGGGGGCGCGAGTGGCTACACCTTC.

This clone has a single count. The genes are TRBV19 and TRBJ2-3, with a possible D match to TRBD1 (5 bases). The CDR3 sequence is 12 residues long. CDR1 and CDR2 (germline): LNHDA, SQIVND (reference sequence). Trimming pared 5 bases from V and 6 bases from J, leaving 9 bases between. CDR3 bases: TGTGCCAGTAGTTCTGCAGGGGATACGCAGTATTTT. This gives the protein CASSSAGDTQYF.

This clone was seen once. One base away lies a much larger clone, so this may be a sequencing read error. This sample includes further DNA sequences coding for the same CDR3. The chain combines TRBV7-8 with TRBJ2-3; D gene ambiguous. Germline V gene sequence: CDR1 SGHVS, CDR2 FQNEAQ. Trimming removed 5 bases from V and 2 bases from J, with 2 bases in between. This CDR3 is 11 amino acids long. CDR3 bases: TGTGCCAGCAGCACCACAGATACGCAGTATTTT. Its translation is CASSTTDTQYF.

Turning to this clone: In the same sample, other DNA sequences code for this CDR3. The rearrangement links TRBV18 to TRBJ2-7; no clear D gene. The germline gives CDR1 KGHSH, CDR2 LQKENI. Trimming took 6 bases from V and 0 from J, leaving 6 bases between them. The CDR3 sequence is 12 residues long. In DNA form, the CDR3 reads TGTGCCAGCTCTCCAAGCTCCTACGAGCAGTACTTC. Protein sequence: CASSPSSYEQYF. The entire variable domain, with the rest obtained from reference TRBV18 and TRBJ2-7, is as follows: NAGVMQNPRHLVRRRGQEARLRCSPMKGHSHVYWYRQLPEEGLKFMVYLQKENIIDESGMPKERFSAEFPKEGPSILRIQQVVRGDSAAYFCASSPSSYEQYFGPGTRLTVT.

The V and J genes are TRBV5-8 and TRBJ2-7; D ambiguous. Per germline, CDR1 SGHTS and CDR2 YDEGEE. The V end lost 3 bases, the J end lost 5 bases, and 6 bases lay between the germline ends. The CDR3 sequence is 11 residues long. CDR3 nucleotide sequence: TGTGCCAGCAGCTCAATTAACGAGCAGTACTTC. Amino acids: CASSSINEQYF. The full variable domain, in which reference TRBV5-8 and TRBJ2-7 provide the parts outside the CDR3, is EAGVTQSPTHLIKTRGQQATLRCSPISGHTSVYWYQQALGLGLQFLLWYDEGEERNRGNFPPRFSGRQFPNYSSELNVNALELEDSALYLCASSSINEQYFGPGTRLTVT.

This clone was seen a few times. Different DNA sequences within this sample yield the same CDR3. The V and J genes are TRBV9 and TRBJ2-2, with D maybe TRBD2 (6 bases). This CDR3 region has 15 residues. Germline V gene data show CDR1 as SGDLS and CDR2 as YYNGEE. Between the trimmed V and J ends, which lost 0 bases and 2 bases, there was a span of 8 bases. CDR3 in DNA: TGTGCCAGCAGCGTAGAGGCGGGAAACACCGGGGAGCTGTTTTTT. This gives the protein CASSVEAGNTGELFF.

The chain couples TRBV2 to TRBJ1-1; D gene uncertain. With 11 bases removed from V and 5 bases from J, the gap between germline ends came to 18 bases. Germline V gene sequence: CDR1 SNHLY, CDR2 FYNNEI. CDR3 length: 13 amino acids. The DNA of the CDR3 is TGTGCCGGAGATGGTGGGTTTGAAACTGAAGCTTTCTTT. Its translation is CAGDGGFETEAFF.

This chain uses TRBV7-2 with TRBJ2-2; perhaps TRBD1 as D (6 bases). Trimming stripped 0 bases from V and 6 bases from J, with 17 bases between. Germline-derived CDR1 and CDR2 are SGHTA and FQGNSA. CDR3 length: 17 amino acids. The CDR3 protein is CASSLAATGRGAGELFF. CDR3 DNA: TGTGCCAGCAGCTTAGCTGCGACAGGCAGGGGCGCCGGGGAGCTGTTTTTT.

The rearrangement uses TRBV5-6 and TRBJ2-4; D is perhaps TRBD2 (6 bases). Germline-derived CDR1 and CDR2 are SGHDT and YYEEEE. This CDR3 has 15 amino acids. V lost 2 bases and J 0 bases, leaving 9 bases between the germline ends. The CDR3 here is CASSFGGLAKNIQYF. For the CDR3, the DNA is TGTGCCAGCAGCTTCGGGGGACTAGCCAAAAACATTCAGTACTTC.

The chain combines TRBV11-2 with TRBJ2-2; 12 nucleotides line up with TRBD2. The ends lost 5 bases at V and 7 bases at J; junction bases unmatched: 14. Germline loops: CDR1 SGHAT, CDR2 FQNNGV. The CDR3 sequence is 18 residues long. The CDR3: CASSRFGRLAGEGGELFF. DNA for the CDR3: TGTGCCAGCAGCCGGTTCGGTCGACTAGCGGGAGAGGGCGGGGAGCTGTTTTTT. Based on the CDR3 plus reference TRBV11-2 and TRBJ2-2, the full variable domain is EAGVAQSPRYKIIEKRQSVAFWCNPISGHATLYWYQQILGQGPKLLIQFQNNGVVDDSQLPKDRFSAERLKGVDSTLKIQPAKLEDSAVYLCASSRFGRLAGEGGELFFGEGSRLTVL.

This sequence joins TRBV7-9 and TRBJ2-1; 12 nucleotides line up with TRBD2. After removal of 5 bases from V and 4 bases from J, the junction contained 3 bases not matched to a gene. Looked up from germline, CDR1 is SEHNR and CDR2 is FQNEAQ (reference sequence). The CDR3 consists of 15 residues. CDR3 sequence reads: CASSPTSGGYNEQFF. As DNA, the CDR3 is TGTGCCAGCAGCCCGACTAGCGGGGGATACAATGAGCAGTTCTTC.

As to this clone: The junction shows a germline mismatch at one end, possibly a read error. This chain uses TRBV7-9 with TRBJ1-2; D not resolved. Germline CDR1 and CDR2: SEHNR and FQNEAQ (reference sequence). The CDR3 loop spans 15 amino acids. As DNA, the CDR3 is TGTGCCAACAGCTTTGTCGGGTATTTTAACTATGGCTACACCTTC. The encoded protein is CANSFVGYFNYGYTF.

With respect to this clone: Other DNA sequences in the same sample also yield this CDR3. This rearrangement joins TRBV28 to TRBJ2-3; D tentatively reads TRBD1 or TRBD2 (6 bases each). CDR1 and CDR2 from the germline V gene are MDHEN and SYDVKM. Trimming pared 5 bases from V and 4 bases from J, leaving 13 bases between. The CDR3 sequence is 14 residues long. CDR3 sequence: CASSPPRGADTQYF. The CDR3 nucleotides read TGTGCCAGCAGTCCCCCTAGGGGGGCAGATACGCAGTATTTT.

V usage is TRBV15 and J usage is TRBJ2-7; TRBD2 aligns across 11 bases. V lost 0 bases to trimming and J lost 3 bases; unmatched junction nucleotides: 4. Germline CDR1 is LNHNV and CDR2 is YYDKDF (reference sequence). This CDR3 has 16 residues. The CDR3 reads CATSRELAGGIYEQYF. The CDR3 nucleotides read TGTGCCACCAGCAGAGAGCTAGCGGGAGGTATCTACGAGCAGTACTTC.

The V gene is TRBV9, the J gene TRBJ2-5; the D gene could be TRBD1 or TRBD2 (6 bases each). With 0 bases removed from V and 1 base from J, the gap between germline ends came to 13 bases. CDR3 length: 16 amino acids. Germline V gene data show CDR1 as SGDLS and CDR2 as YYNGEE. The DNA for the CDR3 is TGTGCCAGCAGCGTAGGAGGGGGGACGGTCCAAGAGACCCAGTACTTC. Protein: CASSVGGGTVQETQYF. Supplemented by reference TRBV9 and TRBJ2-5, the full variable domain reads DSGVTQTPKHLITATGQRVTLRCSPRSGDLSVYWYQQSLDQGLQFLIQYYNGEERAKGNILERFSAQQFPDLHSELNLSSLELGDSALYFCASSVGGGTVQETQYFGPGTRLLVL.

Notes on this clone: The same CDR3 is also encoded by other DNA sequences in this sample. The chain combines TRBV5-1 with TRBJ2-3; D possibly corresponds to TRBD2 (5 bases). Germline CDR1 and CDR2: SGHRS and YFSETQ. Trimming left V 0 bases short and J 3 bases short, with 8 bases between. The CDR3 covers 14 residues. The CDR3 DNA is TGCGCCAGCAGCTTGGTTCCGGGGACAGATACGCAGTATTTT. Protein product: CASSLVPGTDTQYF.